This TCR beta chain was documented in a study of shared clonotypes between healthy human individuals. Trimming removed 4 bases from V and 10 bases from J, with 16 bases in between. The CDR3 sequence is 13 residues long. Germline loops: CDR1 SGHDN, CDR2 FVKESK. An even split of each subset's genomic DNA across several immunoSEQ plates was performed. The authors loaded 200 ng DNA, roughly 27,000 T cell genomes, into sorted-subset replicate PCRs. Here immunoSEQ multiplex PCR was the method, and the copy in TCRdb shows in-frame clones only, minus some. This table has roughly 2,000,000 clones, about 94% appearing once. Study-wide results and caveats: Owing to a small donor count, the genetic and exposure-history diversity represented was limited. A reduction in generation probabilities was seen for non-shared clonotypes relative to those shared by all four donors.

Of note for this clone: Its specificity is unknown.

Selected positively for CCR7 and CD45RO-negative, naive CD8 cells excluded terminally differentiated effector memory CD45RA+ cells. What was sequenced was naive CD8+ T cells sorted from blood. The TCR sequence derives from a man aged 18-30 years in good health. The chain has TRBV14 and TRBJ1-2; D gene ambiguous. The CDR3: CASSPLGSSIYTF. The CDR3 DNA reads as TGTGCCAGCAGCCCCCTCGGTAGCTCCATCTACACCTTC.